Listed here are 16 T cell receptor beta chains from one sample, sequenced in a study of T cells in Graves' hyperthyroidism and ophthalmopathy. RNA transcripts provided the source from which TCR beta CDR3 regions were amplified. In the first-round RT-PCR of the TCR CDR3, the HTBI primer set was used. TCRdb fed the multiplex PCR reads into MiXCR, producing one record per CDR3 protein. The sample includes 800,000 or so distinct CDR3 sequences, roughly 40% of them seen just once. Input material: blood. These TCRs come from a man younger than 35 with Graves' hyperthyroidism.

J is TRBJ2-2 and V is TRBV5-4, with D unclear. Trimming left V 6 bases short and J 2 bases short, with 11 bases between. This CDR3 spans 14 amino acids. Germline V gene lookup returns CDR1 SGHNT and CDR2 YYREEE (reference sequence). The CDR3 nucleotides are TGTGCCAGCAACCCGGGCAGCAACACCGGGGAGCTGTTTTTT. As protein: CASNPGSNTGELFF. The full variable domain, rest sourced from reference TRBV5-4 and TRBJ2-2, is ETGVTQSPTHLIKTRGQQVTLRCSSQSGHNTVSWYQQALGQGPQFIFQYYREEENGRGNFPPRFSGLQFPNYSSELNVNALELDDSALYLCASNPGSNTGELFFGEGSRLTVL.

This clonotype was seen repeatedly, ten times or more. This chain uses TRBV20-1 with TRBJ2-5, with D possibly TRBD2 on 6 matching bases. Trimming removed 0 bases at V and 9 bases at J, with 17 bases between. This CDR3 has 14 amino acids. Germline V CDR1 and CDR2: DFQATT, SNEGSKA (reference sequence). Here the CDR3 reads CSAREGYGGGAQYF. CDR3 DNA sequence: TGCAGTGCTAGAGAGGGGTACGGTGGAGGGGCCCAGTACTTC.

There are many counts of this clonotype. CDR3 residues: CSVGGGDTEAFF. In nucleotides, the CDR3 is TGCAGCGTTGGAGGAGGGGACACTGAAGCTTTCTTT. The V call is TRBV29-1, the J call TRBJ1-1, with D possibly TRBD1 on 5 matching bases. Trimming left V 4 bases short and J 3 bases short, with 9 bases between. The CDR3 runs 12 residues. Germline CDR1 reads SQVTM; CDR2 reads ANQGSEA.

For this clonotype: A much bigger clone sits one base away, suggesting this may be a read error. This chain joins TRBV24-1 and TRBJ2-5; D unclear. The V end lost 2 bases, the J end lost 5 bases, and 17 bases lay between the germline ends. The CDR3 extends over 16 amino acids. The germline CDR1 and CDR2 sequences are KGHDR and SFDVKD. DNA for the CDR3: TGTGCCACCAGTGATTCCCTTCGGATGGAGTCGGAGACCCAGTACTTC. This gives the protein CATSDSLRMESETQYF.

The chain recombines TRBV29-1 with TRBJ1-6, with 9 bases identical to TRBD1. With V trimmed by 4 bases and J by 9 bases, 13 bases remained unmatched. Germline CDR1 reads SQVTM; CDR2 reads ANQGSEA. CDR3 size: 16 residues. CDR3 coding DNA: TGCAGCGTTGCCCGACAGGGGGTTGGCGCAGGTTCACCCCTCCACTTT. Translation gives CSVARQGVGAGSPLHF. Variable domain in full (rest from reference TRBV29-1 and TRBJ1-6): SAVISQKPSRDICQRGTSLTIQCQVDSQVTMMFWYRQQPGQSLTLIATANQGSEATYESGFVIDKFPISRPNLTFSTLTVSNMSPEDSSIYLCSVARQGVGAGSPLHFGNGTRLTVT.

This chain uses TRBV20-1 with TRBJ2-5; D is ambiguous. The germline gives CDR1 DFQATT, CDR2 SNEGSKA (reference sequence). The CDR3 runs 11 residues. Trimming stripped 8 bases from V and 4 bases from J, with 11 bases between. The CDR3 DNA is TGCAGTCGCGACTTAGGAGAGACCCAGTACTTC. It translates to CSRDLGETQYF.

This chain uses TRBV24-1 with TRBJ2-2; D possibly corresponds to TRBD1 (5 bases). The CDR3 consists of 13 residues. V was pared by 9 bases and J by 4 bases, with 11 bases between. Germline V gene data show CDR1 as KGHDR and CDR2 as SFDVKD. CDR3 bases: TGTGCCACCGGGGATCAGGGCACCGGGGAGCTGTTTTTT. Translated, it gives CATGDQGTGELFF.

This clonotype was counted at least ten times. The junction departs from germline at one end; a sequencing error may be responsible. V usage is TRBV25-1 and J usage is TRBJ1-4; perhaps TRBD1 as D (5 bases). This CDR3 spans 15 amino acids. Germline CDR1 and CDR2: MGHDK and SYGVNS. CDR3 bases: TGTGCCAGCTGTGAGGCCCACGGGACGGACGAAAAACTGTTTTTT. Its translation: CASCEAHGTDEKLFF.

V is TRBV20-1 and J is TRBJ1-2, with 8 bases that match TRBD1. CDR1 is DFQATT and CDR2 is SNEGSKA in the germline V gene (reference sequence). CDR3 length: 15 residues. V was pared by 1 base and J by 6 bases, with 10 bases of the junction left unmatched. Here the CDR3 DNA reads TGCAGTGCTAGAGGGATTCAGCCGGGACAGGATGGCTACACCTTC. Encoded protein: CSARGIQPGQDGYTF.

This clonotype was picked up many times. V usage is TRBV2 and J usage is TRBJ1-2; D call uncertain. Trimming shortened V by 7 bases and J by 2 bases, and 11 bases separated the two germline ends. CDR1 is SNHLY and CDR2 is FYNNEI in the germline V gene. The CDR3 length is 13 residues. The chain's CDR3 is CASTALTNYGYTF. The CDR3 nucleotides read TGTGCCAGCACAGCTCTCACAAACTATGGCTACACCTTC.

V gene TRBV11-3 combines with J gene TRBJ2-2; tentatively, D is TRBD2 (6 bases). Trimming removed 3 bases at V and 2 bases at J, with 13 bases between. The CDR3 sequence is 16 residues long. Germline V lookup: CDR1 SGHNT, CDR2 YENEEA. This chain's CDR3 is CASSLEGICNTGELFF. The CDR3 DNA reads as TGTGCCAGCAGCTTGGAGGGGATATGCAACACCGGGGAGCTGTTTTTT. Using reference TRBV11-3 and TRBJ2-2 for the parts outside the CDR3, the full variable domain is EAGVVQSPRYKIIEKKQPVAFWCNPISGHNTLYWYLQNLGQGPELLIRYENEEAVDDSQLPKDRFSAERLKGVDSTLKIQPAELGDSAVYLCASSLEGICNTGELFFGEGSRLTVL.

This clonotype was detected ten times or more. The rearrangement links TRBV20-1 to TRBJ2-5; D tentatively reads TRBD1 or TRBD2 (6 bases each). In germline, CDR1 is DFQATT, CDR2 SNEGSKA (reference sequence). The CDR3 sequence is 12 residues long. V dropped 3 bases and J dropped 5 bases, with 10 bases sitting between them. For the CDR3, the DNA is TGCAGTGCTAGTGAAGGGGGGGAGACCCAGTACTTC. It codes for CSASEGGETQYF.

The chain joins TRBV10-3 to TRBJ2-7; D might be TRBD2 (5 bases). CDR1 ENHRY and CDR2 SYGVKD come from the germline V gene. Trimming took off 10 bases at V and 9 bases at J, with 19 bases between the two ends. This CDR3 is built from 12 residues. The CDR3 spells CASRSLRGGQYF. CDR3 DNA sequence: TGTGCCAGCAGATCATTACGTGGAGGGCAGTACTTC.

The J gene is TRBJ2-2, the V gene TRBV2; perhaps TRBD2 as D (5 bases). Between the trimmed V and J ends, which lost 4 bases and 2 bases, there was a span of 11 bases. The CDR3 consists of 15 residues. Germline V gene lookup returns CDR1 SNHLY and CDR2 FYNNEI. The CDR3 loop is CASSVNGDNTGELFF. Here the CDR3 DNA reads TGTGCCAGCAGTGTTAACGGGGATAACACCGGGGAGCTGTTTTTT.

This clonotype has a count of ten or more. This chain connects TRBV6-4 to TRBJ1-5; D gene uncertain. Germline CDR1 is MRHNA and CDR2 is SNTAGT. Trimming removed 5 bases at V and 2 bases at J, with 7 bases between. The CDR3 has 13 amino acids. The chain's CDR3 is CASSSARNQPQHF. In nucleotides, the CDR3 is TGTGCCAGCAGTTCTGCCCGCAATCAGCCCCAGCATTTT.

This rearrangement joins TRBV29-1 to TRBJ2-2; tentatively, D is TRBD2 (5 bases). The CDR3 extends over 10 amino acids. Germline V gene data show CDR1 as SQVTM and CDR2 as ANQGSEA. Trimming removed 8 bases at V and 7 bases at J, with 8 bases between. CDR3 region: CSPRGGELFF. The CDR3, as DNA: TGCAGCCCACGGGGCGGGGAGCTGTTTTTT.